The following is a T cell receptor beta chain sequence with its context. The same CDR3 is also encoded by other DNA sequences in this sample. Trimming cost V 4 bases and J 3 bases, with 11 bases left between them. The CDR3 loop spans 14 amino acids. The V gene's germline CDR1 is SGHRS and CDR2 YFSETQ. The data were obtained in a study of blood T cell repertoires in COVID-19. Data came from immunoSEQ multiplex PCR; TCRdb stores just in-frame clones and leaves some out. The sample yields 200,000 to 250,000 clones, around 85% seen once. Sequences were obtained from peripheral blood. This clonotype originated in a man of 80 years or more with acute or convalescent COVID-19. The V call is TRBV5-1, the J call TRBJ1-5; a possible D gene is TRBD1 (6 bases). CDR3: CASSLSGDNQPQHF. CDR3 DNA sequence: TGCGCCAGCAGCCTCTCAGGGGACAATCAGCCCCAGCATTTT.